The entry that follows covers one T cell receptor (beta chain) sequence. Its antigen is undetermined. The entry originates in a study of cytomegalovirus exposure and HLA in healthy donors. Study conclusions and caveats: More clonal expansion characterized HLA-associated TCR beta chains than equally common others in a later analysis. An analysis done earlier found most TCR beta V segments productive about 87% or about 30% of the time. In a later analysis, most CMV-associated TCR beta chains appeared HLA-restricted.

PCR primers comprised 60 Vbeta and 13 Jbeta primers. The data were produced by immunoSEQ multiplex PCR, yet TCRdb's version contains in-frame clones alone and is incomplete. This table holds some 250,000 clones, 82% found once. Germline lookup yields CDR1 SGHTA and CDR2 FQGNSA. Trimming took 5 bases from V and 4 from J, leaving 8 bases between them. The CDR3 totals 12 residues. The source of this sequence is a woman between 40 and 55 years old in good health and CMV-seropositive. The sequenced sample consisted of PBMCs. The chain has TRBV7-2 and TRBJ1-2; tentative D call: TRBD1 (5 bases). Written as DNA, the CDR3 is TGTGCCAGCAGCATACAGGTCTATGGCTACACCTTC. This codes for CASSIQVYGYTF.